The 29 T cell receptor beta chains listed next were all sequenced from one sample in a study of cytomegalovirus exposure and HLA in healthy donors. Assay used: immunoSEQ multiplex PCR; TCRdb lists only in-frame clones, some missing. The sample contains approximately 270,000 clones, 86% of which appear only once. Material for sequencing was PBMCs. The source is a woman younger than 35 in good health and CMV-seronegative.

This sequence joins TRBV9 and TRBJ2-7; TRBD2 agrees at 7 bases. The CDR3 is 15 residues long. V gave up 3 bases and J gave up 2 bases; unmatched junction bases: 8. From germline, CDR1 is SGDLS and CDR2 YYNGEE. The CDR3 DNA follows: TGTGCCAGCAGCGCCCTTTGGGGGAGGGCCTACGAGCAGTACTTC. Translation: CASSALWGRAYEQYF. Drawing the rest from reference TRBV9 and TRBJ2-7, the complete variable domain is DSGVTQTPKHLITATGQRVTLRCSPRSGDLSVYWYQQSLDQGLQFLIQYYNGEERAKGNILERFSAQQFPDLHSELNLSSLELGDSALYFCASSALWGRAYEQYFGPGTRLTVT.

The gene calls are TRBV27 and TRBJ1-2, with a weak D call TRBD1 (6 bases). With 6 bases removed from V and 6 bases from J, the gap between germline ends came to 14 bases. This CDR3 region has 13 residues. Germline-derived CDR1 and CDR2 are MNHEY and SMNVEV (reference sequence). CDR3 DNA sequence: TGTGCCAGCAGCCCTCCAGGGGTGCATGGCTACACCTTC. This gives the protein CASSPPGVHGYTF.

About this clone itself: Other DNA sequences of this sample code for an identical CDR3. V gene TRBV28 combines with J gene TRBJ1-2, with 9 bases that match TRBD1. The ends lost 3 bases at V and 8 bases at J; junction bases unmatched: 4. Germline-derived CDR1 and CDR2 are MDHEN and SYDVKM. This CDR3 region has 13 residues. In DNA, the CDR3 is TGTGCCAGCAGTTTGGGACAGGGTTACGGCTACACCTTC. Translated: CASSLGQGYGYTF.

This clone came up a few times. The chain employs TRBV19 and TRBJ1-1; 8 bases map to TRBD1. The V gene's germline CDR1 is LNHDA and CDR2 SQIVND (reference sequence). V was pared by 5 bases and J by 6 bases, with 8 bases of the junction left unmatched. The length of the CDR3 is 14 residues. The CDR3, as DNA: TGTGCCAGTAGTTCAGACCAGGGGGCTGCTGAAGCTTTCTTT. It is translated as CASSSDQGAAEAFF.

The chain couples TRBV27 to TRBJ2-7; TRBD2 matches 8 bases. In germline, CDR1 is MNHEY, CDR2 SMNVEV (reference sequence). With 1 base clipped from V and 5 bases from J, the junction kept 4 bases outside the gene matches. The CDR3 loop spans 14 amino acids. The CDR3 DNA is TGTGCCAGCAGTTTATTACCAGCGGGGGACGAGCAGTACTTC. Protein product: CASSLLPAGDEQYF.

The chain joins TRBV30 to TRBJ2-7; weak D call: TRBD2 (5 bases). Germline CDR1 reads GTSNPN; CDR2 reads SVGIG (reference sequence). The CDR3 covers 12 residues. The CDR3 protein is CATRRSSYEQYF. In DNA, the CDR3 is TGTGCTACCAGGAGGAGCTCCTACGAGCAGTACTTC.

The chain carries TRBV6-5 and TRBJ1-3; D is undetermined. The germline gives CDR1 MNHEY, CDR2 SVGAGI. The ends were cut back, 8 bases at V and 2 bases at J, with 4 bases in the middle. CDR3 length: 11 residues. CDR3 protein: CASYAGNTIYF. CDR3 nucleotides: TGTGCCAGCTATGCTGGAAACACCATATATTTT.

The rearrangement links TRBV28 to TRBJ2-7, with D perhaps TRBD1 (6 bases). The CDR3 contains 14 residues. Germline V gives CDR1 MDHEN, CDR2 SYDVKM. The germline V and J ends were trimmed by 5 bases and 6 bases, with 17 bases remaining between them. The CDR3 protein is CASSHQSPGVEQYF. In DNA form, the CDR3 reads TGTGCCAGCAGTCATCAATCCCCAGGGGTCGAGCAGTACTTC.

The chain couples TRBV4-1 to TRBJ1-1; 7 bases are shared with TRBD1. The J segment lost 1 base and the V segment lost 4 bases, leaving 6 bases of the junction unmatched. This CDR3 spans 15 amino acids. Germline lookup yields CDR1 MGHRA and CDR2 YSYEKL. The CDR3 nucleotides read TGCGCCAGCAGCCGGATTCGACAGGGGAACACTGAAGCTTTCTTT. Translating gives CASSRIRQGNTEAFF.

V is TRBV10-3 and J is TRBJ2-3, with 11 nucleotides matching TRBD1. Germline assignment: CDR1 ENHRY and CDR2 SYGVKD. Trimming cost V 4 bases and J 4 bases; bases outside gene matches: 4. CDR3 length equals 15 residues. Here the CDR3 reads CAISVRTGGPDTQYF. The CDR3 nucleotides read TGTGCCATCAGTGTTAGGACAGGGGGCCCAGATACGCAGTATTTT.

This clone was recorded only once. The genes are TRBV5-4 and TRBJ2-7, with a possible D match to TRBD1 (6 bases). The length of the CDR3 is 16 residues. V dropped 4 bases and J dropped 1 base, with 18 bases sitting between them. Germline assignment: CDR1 SGHNT and CDR2 YYREEE (reference sequence). Here the CDR3 reads CASSDDLDSRSYEQYF. DNA of the CDR3: TGTGCCAGCAGCGACGATCTGGACAGCCGTTCCTACGAGCAGTACTTC.

V is TRBV4-1 and J is TRBJ2-3; D is possibly TRBD2 (5 bases). The germline V gene encodes CDR1 MGHRA and CDR2 YSYEKL. The CDR3 contains 14 residues. V gave up 0 bases and J gave up 5 bases, with 9 bases separating them. CDR3 region: CASSQDWGVDTQYF. CDR3 nucleotides: TGCGCCAGCAGCCAAGATTGGGGAGTAGATACGCAGTATTTT.

V is TRBV30 and J is TRBJ2-2, with TRBD2 matching 7 bases. V lost 4 bases, J lost 2 bases, and 4 bases stayed unmatched. The CDR3 length is 14 residues. The V gene's germline CDR1 is GTSNPN and CDR2 SVGIG (reference sequence). The CDR3 spells CAWTSGTNTGELFF. DNA of the CDR3: TGTGCCTGGACGAGCGGGACTAACACCGGGGAGCTGTTTTTT.

This chain uses TRBV5-1 with TRBJ2-7, with 9 bases aligning to TRBD1. CDR1 SGHRS and CDR2 YFSETQ come from the germline V gene. V lost 0 bases to trimming and J lost 7 bases; unmatched junction nucleotides: 11. There are 16 residues in the CDR3. The CDR3 sequence is CASSLGSGTGLREQYF. CDR3 DNA sequence: TGCGCCAGCAGCTTGGGGTCTGGGACAGGGCTGCGGGAGCAGTACTTC.

This chain links TRBV5-8 with TRBJ2-3; a weak D match, TRBD2 (6 bases). Per the germline V gene, CDR1 is SGHTS and CDR2 is YDEGEE. This CDR3 contains 15 residues. Trimming stripped 1 base from V and 2 bases from J, with 11 bases between. The CDR3 region is CASSLRDWYTDTQYF. The CDR3 nucleotides are TGTGCCAGCAGCTTGAGGGACTGGTACACAGATACGCAGTATTTT. Combining the CDR3 with reference TRBV5-8 and TRBJ2-3 gives the whole variable domain EAGVTQSPTHLIKTRGQQATLRCSPISGHTSVYWYQQALGLGLQFLLWYDEGEERNRGNFPPRFSGRQFPNYSSELNVNALELEDSALYLCASSLRDWYTDTQYFGPGTRLTVL.

The chain couples TRBV6-5 to TRBJ2-1; weak D call: TRBD1 (6 bases). The germline V gene encodes CDR1 MNHEY and CDR2 SVGAGI. V dropped 2 bases and J dropped 2 bases, with 10 bases sitting between them. The CDR3 spans 15 residues. The CDR3 nucleotides read TGTGCCAGCAGTTACGAGGGGGATCCCTACAATGAGCAGTTCTTC. Its protein is CASSYEGDPYNEQFF.

Many counts were recorded for this clone. This specimen includes other DNA sequences encoding the same CDR3. The chain couples TRBV5-8 to TRBJ1-1, with D tentatively TRBD1 (5 bases). CDR1 is SGHTS, CDR2 YDEGEE, per germline. This CDR3 is built from 12 residues. Trimming removed 1 base at V and 6 bases at J, with 7 bases between. The CDR3 DNA reads as TGTGCCAGCAGCTTGTGGGGCCCTGAAGCTTTCTTT. Translated: CASSLWGPEAFF.

The V gene is TRBV15, the J gene TRBJ1-5; 7 nucleotides line up with TRBD1. The V gene end was trimmed by 0 bases and the J gene end by 2 bases; junction bases not matched to a gene: 4. This CDR3 is built from 16 residues. Germline V gives CDR1 LNHNV, CDR2 YYDKDF (reference sequence). The CDR3 reads CATSREDRIGNQPQHF. The CDR3 region has the DNA TGTGCCACCAGCAGAGAGGACAGGATTGGCAATCAGCCCCAGCATTTT.

DNA for the CDR3: TGCGCCAGCAGCAGGGGACTTTCAGTAAGGGAGACCCAGTACTTC. This codes for CASSRGLSVRETQYF. The J gene is TRBJ2-5, the V gene TRBV5-1; possible D gene TRBD2, 6 bases. Trimming took 4 bases from V and 5 from J, leaving 18 bases between them. Germline CDR1 is SGHRS and CDR2 is YFSETQ. This CDR3 comprises 15 residues. Variable domain in full (rest from reference TRBV5-1 and TRBJ2-5): KAGVTQTPRYLIKTRGQQVTLSCSPISGHRSVSWYQQTPGQGLQFLFEYFSETQRNKGNFPGRFSGRQFSNSRSEMNVSTLELGDSALYLCASSRGLSVRETQYFGPGTRLLVL.

This rearrangement joins TRBV7-8 to TRBJ2-7; TRBD2 is a possible D gene (5 bases). V lost 6 bases to trimming and J lost 0 bases, with 12 bases between them. The CDR3 spans 14 residues. CDR1 SGHVS and CDR2 FQNEAQ come from the germline V gene. CDR3 amino acids: CASRDFPSSYEQYF. For the CDR3, the DNA is TGTGCCAGCAGGGACTTCCCCTCCTCCTACGAGCAGTACTTC.

The chain joins TRBV2 to TRBJ1-1; D perhaps matches TRBD1 (5 bases). The CDR3 extends over 13 amino acids. The V end lost 6 bases, the J end lost 5 bases, and 13 bases lay between the germline ends. CDR1 and CDR2 from the germline V gene are SNHLY and FYNNEI. As DNA, the CDR3 is TGTGCCAGCAGGCCCGGGCGGGGGACTGAAGCTTTCTTT. Protein sequence: CASRPGRGTEAFF.

V is TRBV10-1 and J is TRBJ2-5; a weak D match, TRBD2 (6 bases). V was shortened by 2 bases and J by 7 bases, with 17 bases between the two germline ends. This CDR3 spans 15 amino acids. Germline V gives CDR1 WNHNN, CDR2 SYGVQD (reference sequence). The CDR3 DNA reads as TGCGCCAGCAGTGAGGATCTGTCGAGGGGAGGGACCCAGTACTTC. Protein sequence: CASSEDLSRGGTQYF.

This clone was observed a single time. Additional DNA sequences in this sample encode the identical CDR3. The V gene is TRBV6-5, the J gene TRBJ1-1; D uncertain. CDR3 length: 14 residues. The germline V gene encodes CDR1 MNHEY and CDR2 SVGAGI. V lost 2 bases and J lost 5, with 12 bases in between. CDR3 residues: CASSYGGSSTEAFF. The CDR3 nucleotides are TGTGCCAGCAGTTACGGCGGGTCATCGACTGAAGCTTTCTTT.

This sequence joins TRBV7-2 and TRBJ1-1; 8 bases match TRBD1. J was trimmed by 11 bases and V by 1 base; bases with no gene match: 6. Germline V gives CDR1 SGHTA, CDR2 FQGNSA. This CDR3 comprises 13 residues. The DNA for the CDR3 is TGTGCCAGCAGCTTAGTGGTACAGGGGGTGGCTTTCTTT. It encodes CASSLVVQGVAFF.

The chain combines TRBV29-1 with TRBJ2-1, with 7 bases identical to TRBD2. The CDR3 is 13 residues long. Germline V gives CDR1 SQVTM, CDR2 ANQGSEA. V gave up 3 bases and J gave up 5 bases; unmatched junction bases: 4. The CDR3 bases are TGCAGCGTTGACAGGGAGGGACACAATGAGCAGTTCTTC. Amino acid sequence: CSVDREGHNEQFF.

This clone was picked up one time. The J gene is TRBJ2-1, the V gene TRBV9, with 7 bases lining up with TRBD1. Germline V CDR1 and CDR2: SGDLS, YYNGEE. This CDR3 contains 19 residues. V dropped 3 bases and J dropped 6; count of bases not matched to a gene: 21. CDR3 loop: CASSAAGTVRPYSGNEQFF. DNA for the CDR3: TGTGCCAGCAGCGCAGCCGGGACAGTGAGGCCATATTCGGGCAATGAGCAGTTCTTC.

This rearrangement joins TRBV5-5 to TRBJ2-7, with a tentative D call TRBD2 (6 bases). This CDR3 contains 13 residues. Germline V lookup: CDR1 SGHKS, CDR2 YYEKEE (reference sequence). Trimming shortened V by 0 bases and J by 2 bases, and 6 bases separated the two germline ends. CDR3 protein: CASSLGTTYEQYF. The CDR3 bases are TGTGCCAGCAGCTTGGGGACTACCTACGAGCAGTACTTC.

The rearrangement joins TRBV10-2 to TRBJ1-1; 7 bases agree with TRBD1. The CDR3 totals 17 residues. CDR1 is WSHSY, CDR2 SAAADI, per germline. Trimming took 0 bases from V and 0 from J; bases not matched to a gene: 7. The CDR3 protein is CASSESKTGTVNTEAFF. The CDR3 DNA is TGCGCCAGCAGTGAGTCCAAGACAGGGACTGTGAACACTGAAGCTTTCTTT.

The rearrangement links TRBV18 to TRBJ2-7, with 8 bases matching TRBD1. The CDR3 extends over 17 amino acids. Trimming took 0 bases from V and 5 from J; bases not matched to a gene: 12. From germline, CDR1 is KGHSH and CDR2 LQKENI. This CDR3 is CASSPPRAGTGTHEQYF. The CDR3 coding sequence is TGTGCCAGCTCACCACCGCGAGCCGGGACAGGAACCCACGAGCAGTACTTC.